This T cell receptor beta chain stems from a study of identical twins. J gave up 4 bases and V 0 bases, and 4 bases lay outside the gene matches. CDR1 and CDR2 (germline): SGHRS, YFSETQ. This CDR3 is 16 amino acids long. In this sample, this clonotype turned up a few times. No antigen is known for it. Study-wide points: Cord blood beta clonotypes present at high abundance carried fewer insertions; no such pattern appeared in memory repertoires. Twin-shared out-of-frame alpha sequences were enriched for low generation probability.

Using its own MiXCR run on the 5' RACE reads, TCRdb lists one record per CDR3 protein. Here the sample spans roughly 690,000 distinct CDR3 sequences, 5.5% to 6.5% being singletons. This chain links TRBV5-1 with TRBJ2-1, with 10 positions matching TRBD2. The sample consisted of naive T cells sorted from blood. The sequence was collected from a man aged 18 to 30 in good health. The CDR3 sequence: CASSLGWTSGYNEQFF. The CDR3 nucleotides read TGCGCCAGCAGCTTGGGATGGACTAGCGGTTACAATGAGCAGTTCTTC.